This T cell receptor (beta chain) was retrieved from a study of CD8+ T cells in alopecia areata. Study-wide points: Just one nonresponder means the tie between baseline CD8+ expansion and response stays uncertain.

Germline CDR1 and CDR2: SQVTM and ANQGSEA. This CDR3 comprises 13 residues. A remark on this clone: Its antigen remains unknown.

The treatment: oral pan-JAK inhibitor, 5-10 mg twice daily. cDNA reverse transcribed from extracted RNA served as the sequencing template. Clones were read by immunoSEQ multiplex PCR, and TCRdb kept only the in-frame ones, dropping some. Of tens of thousands of clones listed, just over 70% were seen once; the top ten hold 17%. This rearrangement joins TRBV29-1 to TRBJ2-5; D remains unclear. The receptor's source is a human donor with alopecia areata. The input for sequencing was CD8+ T cells sorted from blood, taken between weeks 43 and 45, from a patient treated with tofacitinib. This chain's CDR3 is CSAKKPGQETQYF. In DNA, the CDR3 is TGCAGTGCGAAAAAACCAGGTCAAGAGACCCAGTACTTC.